The TCR beta chain described here comes from a study of blood T cell repertoires in COVID-19. Recovery meant two consecutive negative NP/OP PCR tests, professional clearance, or resolved symptoms. The germline V and J ends were trimmed by 6 bases and 3 bases, with 15 bases remaining between them. The CDR3 is made up of 15 amino acids. Germline V gives CDR1 MNHNY, CDR2 SVGAGI (reference sequence). In the original workflow: Amplification from reference gene primers served as the basis for estimated nucleated cell counts. Sequencing was performed with immunoSEQ multiplex PCR; in TCRdb, only in-frame clones are kept and a portion is missing. D and trimming come from the DNA, and the V and J calls and clone size come from that table. The sample has roughly 150,000 clones, roughly 84% seen once.

V gene TRBV6-6 combines with J gene TRBJ1-5; D is unclear. This receptor was identified in a man aged 60-69 years who had recovered from COVID-19. Sample: PBMCs or T cells enriched from blood (not recorded which). The CDR3 is CASSPEQPYNQPQHF. CDR3 bases: TGTGCCAGCAGCCCCGAACAGCCGTACAATCAGCCCCAGCATTTT.